One T cell receptor (beta chain) is described in this entry. Its antigen is not identified. These data are taken from a study of T cell responses to AZD1222 COVID-19 vaccine. Findings of the study overall: Among AZD1222 vaccinees, only 5 or 6 were seropositive at baseline. Spike was spanned by vaccine-associated CD4 TCRs, which were dominant at 160-218 and 743-854. Spike-specific TCR breadth and depth grew following two AZD1222 doses. No day 14 peak samples; only post-peak repertoires were characterized.

Germline V lookup: CDR1 SQVTM, CDR2 ANQGSEA. This CDR3 region has 12 residues. Trimming left V 3 bases short and J 3 bases short, with 8 bases between. Generated by immunoSEQ multiplex PCR, the TCRdb table keeps only in-frame clones and is missing some. The table has 150,000 to 200,000 clones, 94% seen once; the top ten hold approximately 0.6%. This sequence joins TRBV29-1 and TRBJ1-2; D not resolved. The sequence derives from an adult in good health. Specimen: peripheral blood, collected on day 0 of AZD1222 vaccination. CDR3 sequence (DNA): TGCAGCGTTGATAGCCCGTACTATGGCTACACCTTC. It specifies CSVDSPYYGYTF.